This TCR beta chain was found in a study of T cell responses to AZD1222 COVID-19 vaccine (dated by TCRdb to about 2021). Study-level background: TCR sequencing was performed for 230 to 250 trial participants, of whom 200 to 220 were given two doses of AZD1222 and around 25 were given two doses of MenACWY control vaccine. Enrollment into the trials was organized by age into subgroups of 18-55, 56-69 and 70-plus years, and those subgroups contained about 160, 30 and 59 TCR-sequenced participants, respectively.

Paper-wide results and their limitations: After two AZD1222 doses, spike-specific TCR breadth and depth were significantly higher than at day 0 and than in MenACWY recipients. Epitopes outside the regions mutated in the B.1.351 and B.1.1.7 variants were reportedly recognized by nearly half of the unique spike-specific TCRs. Participants were mostly white British, with more females than males. The authors suggested clonal diversity may have been underestimated. Conclusions about previously exposed vaccinees were limited because only six AZD1222 recipients were SARS-CoV-2 seropositive at baseline. No day 14 peak-response samples were available, so repertoires were characterized only after the peak T cell response. The whole spike protein was spanned by vaccine-associated CD4 TCRs, and dominant responses were seen in regions 160-218 and 743-854. In the small 56-69-year group, the increase in depth fell short of significance, most likely because of low power.

On this clone itself: Its cognate antigen has yet to be identified. One junction end disagrees with the germline gene, perhaps due to a read error.

The CDR3 regions of human TCRbeta chains were analyzed by immunosequencing. As for how the authors treated the data: Repertoire TCRs were matched against a reference library of SARS-CoV-2-specific TCRs generated with the MIRA antigen-specificity platform. Breadth meant the fraction of unique TCRs that were SARS-CoV-2-associated, whereas depth meant the fraction of total T cells that were SARS-CoV-2-associated. Each spike-specific TCR was assigned to its reactive spike region and to a CD4 or CD8 class using the MIRA data. Log10-transformed breadth and depth values were compared by one-way ANOVA with Sidak's multiple comparisons tests. TCRdb holds this immuneACCESS table with in-frame rearrangements only. Some clones are missing; in checked studies, unresolved V genes explain under half, and the rest has no known cause. V, J and clone size are those of that table, while D and trimming were read from the DNA. The sample yields around 190,000 clones; roughly 94% were counted once. The top ten constitute under 2% of the sample.

The time point label for this specimen denotes: about 28 days (+/-7) after the second vaccine dose. AZD1222 recipients whose second dose came at about 4 weeks and those whose second dose came at about 12 weeks were combined into one group, since spike-specific TCR depth and breadth did not differ between the two schedules. Samples from vaccinated people were obtained from the UK trials COV001 and COV002, which included a single-blind randomized controlled phase 2/3 trial of AZD1222 (ChAdOx1 nCoV-19) in healthy adults. For TCRbeta chain sequencing, PBMC samples from trial participants were taken at day 0 and at day 28 after the second dose. The material sequenced was peripheral blood, taken 28 days after the second AZD1222 dose. This TCR derives from an adult who received the AZD1222 COVID-19 vaccine.

The DNA sequence reads TGTGCCAGCAGCGAAGCAAAACGAGGCACCATATATTTT. This gives the protein CASSEAKRGTIYF. The receptor chain draws on TRBV2 and TRBJ1-3, with no reliable assignment of the D segment. The CDR3 runs 13 residues from the cysteine to the phenylalanine. Of the read, only the CDR3 DNA is kept; its 39 bases are in frame from base 1. From the germline V gene, CDR1 is SNHLY and CDR2 is FYNNEI. With the rest looked up from the reference TRBV2 and TRBJ1-3 genes rather than sequenced, the full variable domain is EPEVTQTPSHQVTQMGQEVILRCVPISNHLYFYWYRQILGQKVEFLVSFYNNEISEKSEIFDDQFSVERPDGSNFTLKIRSTKLEDSAMYFCASSEAKRGTIYFGEGSWLTVV.